Described below is a single TCR beta chain sequence and its context. Its target is not known. This sample is drawn from a study of radiation and T cells in renal cell carcinoma. Study in general: Nephrectomy followed 15 Gy stereotactic body radiation by 4 weeks.

Time point in this sample: blood 2 weeks post-SBRT. Treatment noted: 15 Gy SBRT to primary tumor, nephrectomy 4 weeks later. Blood was sampled at baseline, 2 weeks and 4 weeks after SBRT. Clear cell pathology was present in this patient's renal cell carcinoma. Using immunoSEQ multiplex PCR, the repertoire was profiled, and TCRdb retains in-frame clones only, with some absent. In the table there are 100,000 to 150,000 clones, 81% of which are singletons. The CDR3 contains 13 residues. The trim removed 7 bases at V and 1 base at J, leaving 5 bases unmatched. Per germline, CDR1 GTSNPN and CDR2 SVGIG (reference sequence). The study, taken as a whole, reports: No pretreatment tumor biopsies were available for baseline clonotypes.

J is TRBJ1-1 and V is TRBV30; 8 positions match TRBD1. This TCR was sampled from a man between 45 and 60 years old with renal cell carcinoma. Sequencing used blood, obtained from a patient whose treatment included radiotherapy and nephrectomy. This chain's CDR3 is CALGQGENTEAFF. The CDR3 nucleotides read TGTGCCTTAGGACAGGGCGAGAACACTGAAGCTTTCTTT.